This T cell receptor (beta chain) stems from a study of OX40 agonist ivuxolimab in advanced cancers. Repertoires were generated with immunoSEQ multiplex PCR, while TCRdb's copy carries only in-frame clones and drops some. The table records some 59,000 clones, less than 85% of them present only once. Germline CDR1 LNHDA, CDR2 SQIVND (reference sequence). The V and J ends lost 1 base and 5 bases, in that order; junction bases with no gene match: 5. The CDR3 length is 15 residues. This rearrangement joins TRBV19 to TRBJ2-5; TRBD1 agrees at 9 bases. The source of this sequence is an adult with an advanced solid tumor such as melanoma, head and neck, liver or kidney cancer. This sample comprised CD4+ or CD8+ T cells sorted from blood, obtained in a trial of the OX40 agonist ivuxolimab. The CDR3 here is CASSIGDRDTETQYF. In nucleotides, the CDR3 is TGTGCCAGTAGTATAGGGGACAGGGATACGGAGACCCAGTACTTC.